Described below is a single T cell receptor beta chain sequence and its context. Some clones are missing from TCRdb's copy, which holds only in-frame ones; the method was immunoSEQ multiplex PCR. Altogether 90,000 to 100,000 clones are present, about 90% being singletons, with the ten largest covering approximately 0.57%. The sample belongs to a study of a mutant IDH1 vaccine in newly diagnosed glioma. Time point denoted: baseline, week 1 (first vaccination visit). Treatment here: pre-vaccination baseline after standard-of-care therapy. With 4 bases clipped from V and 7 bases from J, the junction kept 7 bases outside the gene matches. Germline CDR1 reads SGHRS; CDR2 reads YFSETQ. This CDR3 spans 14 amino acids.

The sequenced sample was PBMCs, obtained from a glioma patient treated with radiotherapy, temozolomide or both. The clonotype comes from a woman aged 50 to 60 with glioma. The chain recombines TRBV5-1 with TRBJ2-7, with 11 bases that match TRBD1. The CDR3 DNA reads TGCGCCAGCAGCCTGGGACAGGGGGGTTCTGAGCAGTACTTC. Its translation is CASSLGQGGSEQYF. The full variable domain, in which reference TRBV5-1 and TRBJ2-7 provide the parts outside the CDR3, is KAGVTQTPRYLIKTRGQQVTLSCSPISGHRSVSWYQQTPGQGLQFLFEYFSETQRNKGNFPGRFSGRQFSNSRSEMNVSTLELGDSALYLCASSLGQGGSEQYFGPGTRLTVT.